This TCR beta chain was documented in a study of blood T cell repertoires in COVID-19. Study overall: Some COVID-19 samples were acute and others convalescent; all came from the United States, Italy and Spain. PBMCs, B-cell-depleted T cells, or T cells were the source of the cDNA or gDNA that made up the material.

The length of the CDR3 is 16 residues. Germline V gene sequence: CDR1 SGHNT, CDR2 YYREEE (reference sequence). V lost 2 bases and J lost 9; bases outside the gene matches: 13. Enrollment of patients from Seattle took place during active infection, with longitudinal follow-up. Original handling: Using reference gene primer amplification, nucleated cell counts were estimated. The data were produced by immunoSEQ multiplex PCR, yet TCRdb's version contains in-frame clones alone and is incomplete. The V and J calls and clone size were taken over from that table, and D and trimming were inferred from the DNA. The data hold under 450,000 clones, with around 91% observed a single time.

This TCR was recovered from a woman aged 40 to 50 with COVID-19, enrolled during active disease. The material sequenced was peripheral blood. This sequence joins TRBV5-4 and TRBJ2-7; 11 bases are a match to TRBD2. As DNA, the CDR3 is TGTGCCAGCAGCTTTTATAGCGGGAGGGCCGGATCCTCGCAGTACTTC. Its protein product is CASSFYSGRAGSSQYF.